These T cell receptor beta chains were read from a single sample in a study of CD8+ T cells in alopecia areata. Assay: immunoSEQ multiplex PCR; the TCRdb copy retains only in-frame clones and omits some. The table includes under 300,000 clones, around 67% detected once. The material was CD4+ T cells sorted from blood, obtained at week 0. The receptors here all came from a human donor with alopecia areata. The CDR3 runs from the conserved cysteine through the conserved F or W. Each record gives: clone size, D gene, J gene, CDR3 length, V gene, CDR3 DNA, CDR3 protein. D genes are given only for firm matches. Expanded clones are given a class, and other clones once, few, many or no size at all.

>.|.|TRBJ2-1|15|TRBV18
TGTGCCAGCTCACCACGGGGGTATGGAGACAATGAGCAGTTCTTC
CASSPRGYGDNEQFF
>few|.|TRBJ1-2|14|TRBV5-4
TGTGCCAGCAGCCTACCCCCAGGGCACTATGGCTACACCTTC
CASSLPPGHYGYTF
>.|.|TRBJ1-1|11|TRBV20-1
TGCAGTGCTGCCGGAAGGAGTGAAGCTTTCTTT
CSAAGRSEAFF
>.|.|TRBJ2-3|14|TRBV29-1
TGCAGCGCAAGACAGGACCTCGACACAGATACGCAGTATTTT
CSARQDLDTDTQYF
>.|TRBD1|TRBJ1-2|14|TRBV13
TGTGCCAGCAGCTCCCGGACAGGGTACTATGGCTACACCTTC
CASSSRTGYYGYTF
>.|TRBD2|TRBJ2-3|14|TRBV27
TGTGCCAGCAGTTTCGGACTAGCGATGGATACGCAGTATTTT
CASSFGLAMDTQYF
>.|.|TRBJ1-1|13|TRBV29-1
TGCAGCGTTGAAGATAGAGGGAACACTGAAGCTTTCTTT
CSVEDRGNTEAFF
>.|TRBD1|TRBJ2-3|16|TRBV5-4
TGTGCCAGCAGCTTGCCCCGACAGGGGGCGGCAGATACGCAGTATTTT
CASSLPRQGAADTQYF
>.|.|TRBJ1-4|11|TRBV20-1
TGCAGTGCTTTGGGACCCGAAAAACTGTTTTTT
CSALGPEKLFF
>.|.|TRBJ1-2|16|TRBV2
TGTGCCAGCAGTGAAAGGGGCGGCTGGATTGGAGGAGGCTACACCTTC
CASSERGGWIGGGYTF
>once|TRBD1|TRBJ1-1|13|TRBV6-1
TGTGCCAGCAGGGACAGGGGTGGCACTGAAGCTTTCTTT
CASRDRGGTEAFF
>.|.|TRBJ1-1|14|TRBV10-3
TGTGCCATCAGTGAGTTGGAGGGAGACACTGAAGCTTTCTTT
CAISELEGDTEAFF
>few|.|TRBJ2-7|14|TRBV7-9
TGTGCCAGCAGCCGCGGCGGCAGCTCCTACGAGCAGTACTTC
CASSRGGSSYEQYF
>.|TRBD1|TRBJ2-1|14|TRBV5-1
TGCGCCAGCAGCAGGGACAGGGAACCAAATGAGCAGTTCTTC
CASSRDREPNEQFF
>.|.|TRBJ2-1|14|TRBV29-1
TGCAGCGTTGCACTTCCTATGAGTGGCAATGAGCAGTTCTTC
CSVALPMSGNEQFF
>.|.|TRBJ1-6|13|TRBV29-1
TGCAGCGTTGAAGTACAGAATAATTCACCCCTCCACTTT
CSVEVQNNSPLHF
>.|TRBD1|TRBJ2-7|15|TRBV29-1
TGCAGCGTTGTCGGGACGCGGCAGGGGGTCTACGAGCAGTACTTC
CSVVGTRQGVYEQYF
>.|TRBD1|TRBJ1-4|15|TRBV4-3
TGCGCCAGCAGCCTAGGCGGGACAGTGCATGAAAAACTGTTTTTT
CASSLGGTVHEKLFF
>.|.|TRBJ1-2|11|TRBV2
TGTGCCAGCAGGTTTGGGGGAGGCTACACCTTC
CASRFGGGYTF
>.|.|TRBJ2-7|13|TRBV27
TGTGCCAGCAGTCCCCACGGGACATACGAGCAGTACTTC
CASSPHGTYEQYF
>.|.|TRBJ1-1|13|TRBV29-1
TGCAGCGTTGACAGTTGGGGGAACACTGAAGCTTTCTTT
CSVDSWGNTEAFF
>few|.|TRBJ1-5|14|TRBV9
TGTGCCAGCAGCCCTTTCAGCGGAGGTCAGCCCCAGCATTTT
CASSPFSGGQPQHF
>.|TRBD1|TRBJ2-7|13|TRBV25-1
TGTGCCAGCAGTGCCATAGACAGGGGCGAGCAGTACTTC
CASSAIDRGEQYF
>.|.|TRBJ1-1|15|TRBV27
TGTGCCAGCAGTAGACAGGCGGGTCAGTACACTGAAGCTTTCTTT
CASSRQAGQYTEAFF
>.|TRBD1|TRBJ2-3|17|TRBV29-1
TGCAGCGTTGGGGCCCCTAGGACAGGGGGTCTCACAGATACGCAGTATTTT
CSVGAPRTGGLTDTQYF
>few|TRBD2|TRBJ2-5|16|TRBV7-2
TGTGCCAGCAGCCCCCCTGGAGCGGGGGGCCAAGAGACCCAGTACTTC
CASSPPGAGGQETQYF
>.|.|TRBJ2-3|15|TRBV5-1
TGCGCCAGCAGCTTGGTTGTACAGGTCACAGATACGCAGTATTTT
CASSLVVQVTDTQYF
>few|.|TRBJ1-1|12|TRBV14
TGTGCCAGCAGCCAGGACAGAGCTGAAGCTTTCTTT
CASSQDRAEAFF
>few|.|TRBJ2-7|13|TRBV27
TGTGCCACCAGCCCCTGGGCCGGGGGCGAGCAGTACTTC
CATSPWAGGEQYF